Following are 12 T cell receptor beta chains from one sample sequenced in a study of T cells in localized non-small cell lung cancer. This table comes from immunoSEQ multiplex PCR, and its TCRdb copy is limited to in-frame clones, with some not included. The table has under 55,000 clones, about 91% seen once; the top ten hold roughly 10%. This specimen was PBMCs, taken before any cancer treatment. Source of these receptors: a woman aged 35 to 70 with stage II lung adenocarcinoma.

The chain links TRBV7-9 to TRBJ1-1; TRBD1 might be the D (5 bases). The germline CDR1 and CDR2 sequences are SEHNR and FQNEAQ (reference sequence). V lost 4 bases and J 5 bases, leaving 14 bases between the germline ends. This CDR3 region has 14 residues. This chain's CDR3 is CASSWAGDGTEAFF. In DNA form, the CDR3 reads TGTGCCAGCAGCTGGGCGGGGGATGGGACTGAAGCTTTCTTT.

The V gene is TRBV15, the J gene TRBJ1-5; weak D call: TRBD1 (5 bases). The V gene lost 5 bases and the J gene lost 8 bases, with 16 bases spanning the gap. The germline gives CDR1 LNHNV, CDR2 YYDKDF (reference sequence). The CDR3 sequence is 14 residues long. This chain's CDR3 is CATSEGQGFKPQHF. The CDR3 DNA is TGTGCCACCAGCGAGGGGCAGGGCTTCAAGCCCCAGCATTTT.

V usage is TRBV5-6 and J usage is TRBJ2-2; D gene unclear. The germline CDR1 and CDR2 sequences are SGHDT and YYEEEE. The CDR3 spans 15 residues. Trimming cost V 4 bases and J 6 bases, with 16 bases left between them. The CDR3: CASSPPAPSPGELFF. CDR3 in DNA: TGTGCCAGCAGCCCCCCTGCACCCTCGCCCGGGGAGCTGTTTTTT.

This CDR3 is CATRTGGRRFQETQYF. CDR3 DNA: TGTGCCACCCGGACAGGGGGGAGACGGTTCCAAGAGACCCAGTACTTC. This chain links TRBV6-4 with TRBJ2-5, with 10 nucleotides matching TRBD1. The CDR3 runs to 16 residues. The V gene end was trimmed by 10 bases and the J gene end by 1 base; junction bases not matched to a gene: 12. Germline CDR1 and CDR2: MRHNA and SNTAGT.

The chain couples TRBV5-6 to TRBJ1-2; D not certain. The V end was cut by 1 base, the J end by 0 bases, with 10 bases between. This CDR3 is built from 15 residues. Germline loops: CDR1 SGHDT, CDR2 YYEEEE. The CDR3 sequence is CASSLWSVANYGYTF. Written as DNA, the CDR3 is TGTGCCAGCAGCTTGTGGTCAGTAGCTAACTATGGCTACACCTTC.

This chain connects TRBV9 to TRBJ2-1; D unresolved. Trimming took off 0 bases at V and 5 bases at J, with 9 bases between the two ends. This CDR3 is built from 14 residues. CDR1 and CDR2 from the germline V gene are SGDLS and YYNGEE. As DNA, the CDR3 is TGTGCCAGCAGCGTAGAACCCATAAACAATGAGCAGTTCTTC. Translated: CASSVEPINNEQFF. The complete variable domain, with remaining parts taken from reference TRBV9 and TRBJ2-1, reads DSGVTQTPKHLITATGQRVTLRCSPRSGDLSVYWYQQSLDQGLQFLIQYYNGEERAKGNILERFSAQQFPDLHSELNLSSLELGDSALYFCASSVEPINNEQFFGPGTRLTVL.

The chain uses TRBV10-1 and TRBJ1-1; D is undetermined. V lost 3 bases and J lost 3, with 11 bases in between. Germline lookup yields CDR1 WNHNN and CDR2 SYGVQD (reference sequence). This CDR3 spans 14 amino acids. Here the CDR3 DNA reads TGCGCCAGCAGTGATCCGGGTAGGGACACTGAAGCTTTCTTT. This gives the protein CASSDPGRDTEAFF.

The CDR3 nucleotides read TGTGCCAGCACCCCGACGGGGGGACACTTTTCCTACGAGCAGTACTTC. Translated: CASTPTGGHFSYEQYF. The chain has TRBV7-2 and TRBJ2-7, with D possibly matching TRBD2 (7 bases). The CDR3 spans 16 residues. V was trimmed by 7 bases and J by 1 base, leaving 20 bases between them. Germline lookup yields CDR1 SGHTA and CDR2 FQGNSA.

The V gene is TRBV7-9, the J gene TRBJ2-1; TRBD2 matches 8 bases. The CDR3 length is 18 residues. The junction had 15 bases not matched to a gene; V was cut back by 5 bases and J by 3 bases. Germline V CDR1 and CDR2: SEHNR, FQNEAQ (reference sequence). The CDR3 is CASSPPQGEREHYNEQFF. The CDR3 coding sequence is TGTGCCAGCAGCCCTCCTCAAGGGGAGCGGGAGCACTACAATGAGCAGTTCTTC.

The chain joins TRBV6-4 to TRBJ2-1; 10 bases fit TRBD1. The CDR3 is 15 residues long. CDR1 and CDR2 from the germline V gene are MRHNA and SNTAGT. The V gene end was trimmed by 4 bases and the J gene end by 4 bases; junction bases not matched to a gene: 4. CDR3 in amino acids: CASSGGTGEYNEQFF. The CDR3 bases are TGTGCCAGCAGTGGTGGGACAGGGGAATACAATGAGCAGTTCTTC.

V is TRBV6-1 and J is TRBJ2-5; D is ambiguous. Trimming pared 6 bases from V and 0 bases from J, leaving 5 bases between. Looked up from germline, CDR1 is MNHNS and CDR2 is SASEGT. The CDR3 is 12 amino acids. The CDR3 sequence is CASRENQETQYF. DNA of the CDR3: TGTGCCAGCAGAGAGAACCAAGAGACCCAGTACTTC.

This chain connects TRBV19 to TRBJ1-1; D is ambiguous. Between the trimmed V and J ends, which lost 2 bases and 1 base, there was a span of 5 bases. Germline-derived CDR1 and CDR2 are LNHDA and SQIVND (reference sequence). This CDR3 is 13 amino acids long. CDR3 coding DNA: TGTGCCAGTAGTATAAGGGAGAACACTGAAGCTTTCTTT. The encoded protein is CASSIRENTEAFF.